Listed here are 5 T cell receptor beta chains from one sample, sequenced in a study of shared clonotypes between healthy human individuals. Libraries were prepared by immunoSEQ multiplex PCR; TCRdb keeps only in-frame clonotypes and omits some of them. The sample shows more than 2,000,000 clones, around 90% of them seen only once. The sample comprised naive CD4+ T cells sorted from blood. Subset noted: CD45RA+ positively selected. Source of these receptors: a man between 18 and 29 years old in good health.

This clone showed up just a few times. J is TRBJ1-6 and V is TRBV5-1, with 7 bases matching TRBD1. The germline V gene encodes CDR1 SGHRS and CDR2 YFSETQ. The CDR3 runs to 14 residues. J was trimmed by 8 bases and V by 4 bases; bases with no gene match: 6. The CDR3 nucleotides are TGCGCCAGCAGCCGTAGTACAGGGGATTCACCCCTCCACTTT. Protein sequence: CASSRSTGDSPLHF.

The chain links TRBV4-3 to TRBJ1-5; 9 bases line up with TRBD1. The germline V gene encodes CDR1 LGHNA and CDR2 YSLEER. The CDR3 totals 14 residues. V shed 3 bases, J shed 8 bases, and the junction held 5 bases outside the gene matches. For the CDR3, the DNA is TGCGCCAGCAGCCAGGGACAGGGAATAAAGCCCCAGCATTTT. Protein product: CASSQGQGIKPQHF.

This rearrangement joins TRBV19 to TRBJ1-2; D not resolved. Germline lookup yields CDR1 LNHDA and CDR2 SQIVND (reference sequence). V gave up 1 base and J gave up 2 bases, with 8 bases separating them. This CDR3 comprises 14 residues. This chain's CDR3 is CASSIARENYGYTF. CDR3 bases: TGTGCCAGTAGTATAGCTCGGGAGAACTATGGCTACACCTTC.

This clone came up once. The chain couples TRBV30 to TRBJ2-7; 12 bases are a match to TRBD2. Germline CDR1 is GTSNPN and CDR2 is SVGIG (reference sequence). This CDR3 has 15 amino acids. V shed 1 base and J 2 bases; nucleotides not matched to a gene: 3. The CDR3 coding sequence is TGTGCCTGGAGTGGACGGACTAGCGGGACCTACGAGCAGTACTTC. Protein sequence: CAWSGRTSGTYEQYF.

V is TRBV7-9 and J is TRBJ2-7; D is ambiguous. There are 12 residues in the CDR3. CDR1 and CDR2 from the germline V gene are SEHNR and FQNEAQ (reference sequence). V gave up 3 bases and J gave up 3 bases, with 6 bases separating them. CDR3 residues: CASSLTHYEQYF. The CDR3 DNA reads TGTGCCAGCAGCTTGACACACTACGAGCAGTACTTC.